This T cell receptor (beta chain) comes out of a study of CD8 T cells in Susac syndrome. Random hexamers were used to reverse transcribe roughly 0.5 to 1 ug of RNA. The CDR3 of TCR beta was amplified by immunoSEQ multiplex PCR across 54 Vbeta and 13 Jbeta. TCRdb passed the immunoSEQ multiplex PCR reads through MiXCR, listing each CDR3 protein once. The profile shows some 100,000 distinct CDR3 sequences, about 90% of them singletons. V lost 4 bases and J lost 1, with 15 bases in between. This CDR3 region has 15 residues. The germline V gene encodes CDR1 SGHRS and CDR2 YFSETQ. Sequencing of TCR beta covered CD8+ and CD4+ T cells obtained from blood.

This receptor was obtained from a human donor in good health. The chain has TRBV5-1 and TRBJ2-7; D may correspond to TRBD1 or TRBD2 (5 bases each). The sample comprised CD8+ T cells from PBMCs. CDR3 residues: CASSTGTVLSYEQYF. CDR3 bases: TGCGCCAGCAGCACCGGGACGGTTCTTTCCTACGAGCAGTACTTC.